Listed below are T cell receptor beta chains from one sample, sequenced in a study of blood T cell repertoires in COVID-19. Data came from immunoSEQ multiplex PCR; TCRdb stores just in-frame clones and leaves some out. Of roughly 150,000 clones listed, 70% to 90% are singletons. Sequencing was done on a sample of peripheral blood. These receptors were obtained from a woman between 50 and 59 years old with acute or convalescent COVID-19. The CDR3 runs from the conserved cysteine through the conserved F or W. The D gene is left open where the match is weak. Clone size, where shown, is once, few, many, or a class for clones that have expanded.

.	.	TRBV7-6	TRBJ2-7	14	TGTGCCAGCAGCTTAGCCGGACAGACCTACGAGCAGTACTTC	CASSLAGQTYEQYF
.	TRBD2	TRBV6-1	TRBJ2-1	17	TGTGCCAGCAGTGCGACTAGCGGGGGGGCCACGGGGAATGAGCAGTTCTTC	CASSATSGGATGNEQFF
.	TRBD1	TRBV6-2/TRBV6-3	TRBJ1-5	18	TGTGCCAGCAGTACGCAACCCGGGACAGGGGTCCACAATCAGCCCCAGCATTTT	CASSTQPGTGVHNQPQHF
.	.	TRBV5-1	TRBJ1-5	13	TGCGCCAGCAGCTGGGACTCGAATCAGCCCCAGCATTTT	CASSWDSNQPQHF
.	TRBD1	TRBV28	TRBJ2-3	14	TGTGCCAGCGACCCACAGGGGGCAACAGATACGCAGTATTTT	CASDPQGATDTQYF
.	TRBD2	TRBV28	TRBJ2-5	15	TGTGCCAGCAGTTCTACTAGCGGGGCCCAAGAGACCCAGTACTTC	CASSSTSGAQETQYF
.	.	TRBV7-3	TRBJ2-1	15	TGTGCCAGCAGCTTATTCCCGACAGGCCCCAATGAGCAGTTCTTC	CASSLFPTGPNEQFF
.	.	TRBV9	TRBJ1-2	16	TGTGCCAGCAGCGATTTCCGGGTGGCAGGGGCATTGGGCTACACCTTC	CASSDFRVAGALGYTF
.	TRBD2	TRBV6-2/TRBV6-3	TRBJ2-1	17	TGTGCCAGCAGCACCTCCCCGGGACTAGCGGGTTATAATGAGCAGTTCTTC	CASSTSPGLAGYNEQFF
.	TRBD1	TRBV10-3	TRBJ1-4	14	TGTGCCATCAGCGACAGGGAAGGAGGTGAAAAACTGTTTTTT	CAISDREGGEKLFF
.	.	TRBV6-5	TRBJ1-4	13	TGTGCCACTAGAGGGGAGGTAGATGAAAAACTGTTTTTT	CATRGEVDEKLFF
.	TRBD1	TRBV5-1	TRBJ2-3	16	TGCGCCAGCAGCGCTCCGGGACACAGGGGTACAGATACGCAGTATTTT	CASSAPGHRGTDTQYF
once	TRBD1	TRBV14	TRBJ2-7	13	TGTGCCAGCAGCCGTCAGGGGGCAGGGGAGCAGTACTTC	CASSRQGAGEQYF
.	TRBD2	TRBV7-2	TRBJ2-7	15	TGTGCCAGCAGCTCTACTGCGGGGGGGTTATACGAGCAGTACTTC	CASSSTAGGLYEQYF
.	.	TRBV2	TRBJ1-5	15	TGTGCCAGCAATCGGGAAGCTGGGGGCAATCAGCCCCAGCATTTT	CASNREAGGNQPQHF
.	TRBD2	TRBV3-1/TRBV3-2	TRBJ2-3	14	TGTGCCAGCCGACCTAGCGGGCCTGAGGATACGCAGTATTTT	CASRPSGPEDTQYF
.	.	TRBV6-5	TRBJ1-1	13	TGTGCCAGCAGTCACAGGGCCAACACTGAAGCTTTCTTT	CASSHRANTEAFF
.	TRBD1	TRBV19	TRBJ2-5	13	TGTGCCAGTAACAGGGGACAGGGAGAGACCCAGTACTTC	CASNRGQGETQYF
.	TRBD2	TRBV5-1	TRBJ2-5	16	TGCGCCAGCAGCTTGTTGGCGGGGGGGTACGGGGAGACCCAGTACTTC	CASSLLAGGYGETQYF
.	.	TRBV21-1	TRBJ2-3	15	TGTGCCAGCAGCAGATCGACAGCCCCGGCAGGCACGCAGTATTTT	CASSRSTAPAGTQYF
.	.	TRBV9	TRBJ2-5	13	TGTGCCAGCAGCGCAGGACAGCAAGAGACCCAGTACTTC	CASSAGQQETQYF
.	TRBD2	TRBV4-3	TRBJ2-3	17	TGCGCCAGCAGCCAAACCGGGACTACCTACAGCACAGATACGCAGTATTTT	CASSQTGTTYSTDTQYF
.	.	TRBV7-2	TRBJ1-4	15	TGTGCCAGCAGCTTACAGGGTACGGAAAATGAAAAACTGTTTTTT	CASSLQGTENEKLFF
.	.	TRBV3-1/TRBV3-2	TRBJ2-1	13	TGTGCCAGCAGCCAAGGGGGGCTAGGTGAGCAGTTCTTC	CASSQGGLGEQFF
.	.	TRBV27	TRBJ1-1	16	TGTGCCAGCAGTTTTAGGGGTAAGTTCAAGGACACTGAAGCTTTCTTT	CASSFRGKFKDTEAFF
.	TRBD2	TRBV4-2	TRBJ2-5	15	TGTGCCAGCAGCCAAGATCGTCGGGGGGGCGAGACCCAGTACTTC	CASSQDRRGGETQYF
.	.	TRBV5-8	TRBJ2-2	16	TGTGCCAGCAGCTCGCGAGCCGGACAGATCACCGGGGAGCTGTTTTTT	CASSSRAGQITGELFF
.	.	TRBV28	TRBJ1-1	11	TGTGCCAGCAGTCTGGCGGCTGAAGCTTTCTTT	CASSLAAEAFF
.	TRBD1	TRBV7-2	TRBJ1-2	14	TGTGCCAGCAGCTTAGATCGACAGGGGGGTGGCTACACCTTC	CASSLDRQGGGYTF
.	.	TRBV15	TRBJ1-1	16	TGTGCCACCAGCAGACCCGCGGGCCAGTTGAACACTGAAGCTTTCTTT	CATSRPAGQLNTEAFF
.	TRBD1	TRBV5-4	TRBJ1-1	15	TGTGCCAGCAGCTTTTGGGACAGCTTGAACACTGAAGCTTTCTTT	CASSFWDSLNTEAFF
.	TRBD1	TRBV7-2	TRBJ2-1	15	TGTGCCAGCAGCGGGGGACAGGGGCTTTCCGATGAGCAGTTCTTC	CASSGGQGLSDEQFF
.	.	TRBV29-1	TRBJ1-2	12	TGCAGCGTTGTTAAGGGGGACTATGGCTACACCTTC	CSVVKGDYGYTF
.	.	TRBV5-8	TRBJ2-2	16	TGTGCCAGCAGCCCCCATGGTCTACTCAATCCCGGGGAGCTGTTTTTT	CASSPHGLLNPGELFF